This TCR beta chain was sequenced for a study of Ad26.COV2.S vaccination and SARS-CoV-2 variants. Libraries were prepared by immunoSEQ multiplex PCR; TCRdb keeps only in-frame clonotypes and omits some of them. The sample holds 300,000 to 400,000 clones, 75% to 90% seen once. CDR3 length equals 15 residues. CDR1 and CDR2 from the germline V gene are ENHRY and SYGVKD. Germline trimming cut 2 bases from V and 0 bases from J; bases unmatched to any gene: 1. With regard to this clone: The antigen is undetermined.

Treatment noted: about 20 received Ad26.COV2.S at low or high dose, single or two shots; a few received placebo; per-sample allocation not given. Sample collection was performed on day 63 after the first vaccine or placebo injection. Study results and limitations: Analytic work on TCR breadth and depth might have understated the full extent of total T cell responses. Spike-specific TCR breadth was greater in vaccine than placebo recipients.

V usage is TRBV10-3 and J usage is TRBJ1-3; 7 bases match TRBD1. The specimen was peripheral blood, collected in a trial of Ad26.COV2.S vaccine versus placebo. This TCR derives from a person between 18 and 59 years old who received the Ad26.COV2.S COVID-19 vaccine or a placebo. This chain's CDR3 is CAISEGDSSGNTIYF. As DNA, the CDR3 is TGTGCCATCAGTGAGGGGGACAGCTCTGGAAACACCATATATTTT.